What follows are 22 T cell receptor beta chains derived from one specimen sequenced in a study of CD8 T cells in ankylosing spondylitis. The study's findings and limits: Blood from ankylosing spondylitis patients appeared to carry a characteristic roughly 8-variant TCR beta motif.

TCRdb called the 5' RACE reads again in MiXCR, with one record for every CDR3 protein. The sample contains 200,000 to 250,000 distinct CDR3 sequences, about 7% of which appear only once. Antigens of these TCRs are unknown. Sequencing used blood, either unsorted or a sorted T cell fraction (not recorded which). The receptor set was obtained from a male donor with ankylosing spondylitis.

There are many counts of this clonotype. One end of the junction varies from germline; a read error may be responsible. This CDR3 is CASSLIGSSQPQHF. In DNA form, the CDR3 reads TGTGCCAGCAGTTTAATAGGGAGCAGTCAGCCCCAGCATTTT. The V gene is TRBV27, the J gene TRBJ1-5; D ambiguous. From germline, CDR1 is MNHEY and CDR2 SMNVEV (reference sequence). The CDR3 contains 14 residues.

This clonotype was recorded at least ten times. The chain couples TRBV7-9 to TRBJ1-1; no reliable D call. The CDR3 extends over 12 amino acids. Looked up from germline, CDR1 is SEHNR and CDR2 is FQNEAQ (reference sequence). The V end lost 7 bases, the J end lost 4 bases, and 10 bases lay between the germline ends. CDR3 bases: TGTGCCAGCACCTATGGTCCCACTGAAGCTTTCTTT. Translation gives CASTYGPTEAFF.

This clonotype was counted many times. The chain combines TRBV11-2 with TRBJ1-1; D perhaps matches TRBD1 (5 bases). CDR3 length: 15 residues. Germline-derived CDR1 and CDR2 are SGHAT and FQNNGV. Trimming shortened V by 1 base and J by 4 bases, and 13 bases separated the two germline ends. The CDR3 spells CASSLGETVITEAFF. CDR3 DNA sequence: TGTGCCAGCAGCTTAGGAGAGACAGTAATCACTGAAGCTTTCTTT.

This chain joins TRBV6-1 and TRBJ2-7, with 12 nucleotides matching TRBD2. The CDR3 consists of 17 residues. Germline CDR1 MNHNS, CDR2 SASEGT. V shed 1 base and J 2 bases; nucleotides not matched to a gene: 6. The CDR3 DNA reads TGTGCCAGCAGTGAAGGGACTAGCGGGGCGGCGACCTACGAGCAGTACTTC. It is translated as CASSEGTSGAATYEQYF.

In its sample, this clonotype was seen many times. The chain uses TRBV28 and TRBJ2-5; possible D gene TRBD1, 5 bases. The V gene's germline CDR1 is MDHEN and CDR2 SYDVKM. There are 16 residues in the CDR3. With 4 bases removed from V and 2 bases from J, the gap between germline ends came to 17 bases. CDR3 bases: TGTGCCAGCAGTTCCCCAGCAGGGCGATCACAAGAGACCCAGTACTTC. Translated: CASSSPAGRSQETQYF.

This clonotype was recorded many times. This chain links TRBV20-1 with TRBJ1-2; the D gene is possibly TRBD1 (6 bases). The CDR3 contains 15 residues. Per the germline V gene, CDR1 is DFQATT and CDR2 is SNEGSKA (reference sequence). The V end lost 1 base, the J end lost 3 bases, and 15 bases lay between the germline ends. CDR3 sequence (DNA): TGCAGTGCTAGAGGCGGACAGCGCGGATACTATGGCTACACCTTC. This encodes CSARGGQRGYYGYTF.

The chain joins TRBV28 to TRBJ1-1; tentatively, D is TRBD1 (6 bases). This CDR3 has 13 residues. Trimming left V 7 bases short and J 1 base short, with 10 bases between. Germline CDR1 and CDR2: MDHEN and SYDVKM. The CDR3 loop is CASIPGQNTEAFF. The DNA for the CDR3 is TGTGCCAGCATTCCGGGACAGAACACTGAAGCTTTCTTT.

The V and J genes are TRBV9 and TRBJ2-5; D perhaps matches TRBD2 (5 bases). The V gene's germline CDR1 is SGDLS and CDR2 YYNGEE. Trimming stripped 3 bases from V and 0 bases from J, with 6 bases between. The length of the CDR3 is 13 residues. CDR3: CASSAGNQETQYF. The CDR3 DNA follows: TGTGCCAGCAGCGCGGGAAACCAAGAGACCCAGTACTTC.

This clonotype was seen repeatedly, ten times or more. The rearrangement joins TRBV7-2 to TRBJ2-5; TRBD1 might be the D (5 bases). V was trimmed by 3 bases and J by 4 bases, leaving 12 bases between them. CDR1 and CDR2 from the germline V gene are SGHTA and FQGNSA. The CDR3 totals 14 residues. CDR3 nucleotide sequence: TGTGCCAGCAGCTTGATAAGGGGAAGAGAGACCCAGTACTTC. This translates into CASSLIRGRETQYF.

The rearrangement joins TRBV4-3 to TRBJ2-1; D could derive from TRBD1 or TRBD2 (5 bases each). Deletions cut 0 bases from V and 6 bases from J, with 15 bases between. CDR1 and CDR2 from the germline V gene are LGHNA and YSLEER. The CDR3 loop spans 16 amino acids. CDR3: CASSQDPGTVTNEQFF. CDR3 DNA: TGCGCCAGCAGCCAAGATCCAGGGACGGTAACCAATGAGCAGTTCTTC.

The CDR3 DNA reads as TGCGCCAGCAGCCAAGGACTCTGGGGCACAGATACGCAGTATTTT. This codes for CASSQGLWGTDTQYF. The chain joins TRBV4-1 to TRBJ2-3; D gene uncertain. The CDR3 consists of 15 residues. CDR1 is MGHRA, CDR2 YSYEKL, per germline. Trimming removed 1 base at V and 1 base at J, with 9 bases between.

This rearrangement joins TRBV6-2 or TRBV6-3 to TRBJ1-2, with a tentative D call TRBD1 (6 bases). Germline values: CDR1 MNHEY, CDR2 SVGEGT. CDR3 length: 13 amino acids. The V end was cut by 6 bases, the J end by 7 bases, with 15 bases between. The CDR3 reads CASSPGGALGYTF. CDR3 DNA sequence: TGTGCCAGCAGCCCGGGGGGGGCGCTTGGCTACACCTTC.

This clonotype showed up many times. The rearrangement joins TRBV5-1 to TRBJ2-1; D is possibly TRBD2 (5 bases). The CDR3 extends over 11 amino acids. CDR1 SGHRS and CDR2 YFSETQ come from the germline V gene. V shed 1 base and J shed 10 bases, with 6 bases lying between them. The CDR3 is CASSLRGEQFF. In nucleotides, the CDR3 is TGCGCCAGCAGCTTGAGAGGGGAGCAGTTCTTC.

This clonotype occurred many times. This chain connects TRBV7-9 to TRBJ2-3, with TRBD2 as a possible D gene (6 bases). The CDR3 loop spans 16 amino acids. The V gene's germline CDR1 is SEHNR and CDR2 FQNEAQ (reference sequence). V lost 2 bases and J 0 bases, leaving 12 bases between the germline ends. CDR3 bases: TGTGCCAGCAGCTTAACCCGGGAGAAAAGCACAGATACGCAGTATTTT. As protein: CASSLTREKSTDTQYF.

This clonotype was counted a few times. This rearrangement joins TRBV5-6 to TRBJ2-7; TRBD1 matches 7 bases. The CDR3 runs 14 residues. The trim removed 3 bases at V and 3 bases at J, leaving 6 bases unmatched. CDR1 SGHDT and CDR2 YYEEEE come from the germline V gene. As DNA, the CDR3 is TGTGCCAGCAGCTCCGGGACAGACCTCTACGAGCAGTACTTC. This gives the protein CASSSGTDLYEQYF.

The chain has TRBV9 and TRBJ2-5; D might be TRBD1 (5 bases). Germline CDR1 and CDR2: SGDLS and YYNGEE. The CDR3 covers 16 residues. The V gene lost 0 bases and the J gene lost 4 bases, with 16 bases spanning the gap. In DNA form, the CDR3 reads TGTGCCAGCAGCGTAGCTAAGGGGCAGCAAATAGAGACCCAGTACTTC. This sequence encodes CASSVAKGQQIETQYF. Supplemented by reference TRBV9 and TRBJ2-5, the full variable domain reads DSGVTQTPKHLITATGQRVTLRCSPRSGDLSVYWYQQSLDQGLQFLIQYYNGEERAKGNILERFSAQQFPDLHSELNLSSLELGDSALYFCASSVAKGQQIETQYFGPGTRLLVL.

This clonotype has ten or more counts. The rearrangement links TRBV6-2 or TRBV6-3 to TRBJ2-7; no definite D call. This CDR3 is built from 15 residues. V gave up 2 bases and J gave up 1 base, with 12 bases separating them. Per germline, CDR1 MNHEY and CDR2 SVGEGT. CDR3 residues: CASSYHLRRSYEQYF. The CDR3 DNA is TGTGCCAGCAGTTACCACCTCAGGAGATCCTACGAGCAGTACTTC.

This clonotype was observed at least ten times. The chain combines TRBV5-6 with TRBJ2-7; no definite D call. This CDR3 is built from 12 residues. Trimming took 0 bases from V and 9 from J, leaving 10 bases between them. Germline V gives CDR1 SGHDT, CDR2 YYEEEE. The CDR3 DNA reads TGTGCCAGCAGCTTGGCTACCCACGGGCAGTACTTC. Protein sequence: CASSLATHGQYF. Combining the CDR3 with reference TRBV5-6 and TRBJ2-7 gives the whole variable domain DAGVTQSPTHLIKTRGQQVTLRCSPKSGHDTVSWYQQALGQGPQFIFQYYEEEERQRGNFPDRFSGHQFPNYSSELNVNALLLGDSALYLCASSLATHGQYFGPGTRLTVT.

This clonotype has at least ten counts. The J gene is TRBJ1-2, the V gene TRBV4-3; no firm D call. V was clipped by 4 bases and J by 0 bases, with 9 bases between them. In germline, CDR1 is LGHNA, CDR2 YSLEER. There are 14 residues in the CDR3. The CDR3 nucleotides are TGCGCCAGCAGCCCCTCGGCCGCTAACTATGGCTACACCTTC. Its protein is CASSPSAANYGYTF.

This clonotype was detected many times. The chain is built from TRBV4-3 and TRBJ1-6; the match to TRBD1 covers 10 bases. This CDR3 is 16 amino acids long. V shed 4 bases and J 9 bases; nucleotides not matched to a gene: 9. CDR1 and CDR2 (germline): LGHNA, YSLEER. The CDR3 nucleotides are TGCGCCAGCAGCCTCTCTTGGGGACAGGGGTCTTCACCCCTCCACTTT. This translates into CASSLSWGQGSSPLHF.

This clonotype was picked up one time. This chain connects TRBV4-3 to TRBJ2-6, with TRBD2 matching 7 bases. The CDR3 has 17 residues. The V and J ends lost 0 bases and 2 bases, in that order; junction bases with no gene match: 4. Per germline, CDR1 LGHNA and CDR2 YSLEER. For the CDR3, the DNA is TGCGCCAGCAGCCAAGATCCCGCGGGGGCTGGGGCCAACGTCCTGACTTTC. Translation gives CASSQDPAGAGANVLTF.

This clonotype came up many times. The chain links TRBV29-1 to TRBJ1-1, with 7 nucleotides matching TRBD1. There are 13 residues in the CDR3. J lost 6 bases, V lost 6 bases, and 10 bases had no gene match. Germline V CDR1 and CDR2: SQVTM, ANQGSEA. Written as DNA, the CDR3 is TGCAGCGTACATGACAGGGAACGGGCTGAAGCTTTCTTT. It codes for CSVHDRERAEAFF.